What follows describes a single TCR beta chain. There are many counts of this clonotype. The specificity of this receptor is unknown. No base quality information exists; no much larger clone differs at one position. The source of the sample is a study of T cells in Graves' hyperthyroidism and ophthalmopathy (dated by TCRdb to the late 2010s). Context from the whole study: Peripheral blood samples were taken at initial diagnosis, before any treatment was given. A discovery cohort of fewer than 110 patients, roughly 43 with Graves' ophthalmopathy and approximately 60 with stable Graves' hyperthyroidism, was used to find distinguishing TCR V-J signatures. An independent validation cohort of 18 to 20 hyperthyroidism patients and 15 or so patients who later progressed to ophthalmopathy tested prospective prediction of ophthalmopathy. For training and testing, the 100 or so patients in the discovery cohort were randomly divided in a 7:3 ratio. The study also compared thyroid tissue and blood T-cell repertoires from about six Graves' hyperthyroidism patients. After sampling, hyperthyroidism patients received methimazole starting at 30 mg daily, and ophthalmopathy patients received high-dose intravenous methylprednisolone. The paper describes TCR Vbeta CDR3 sequencing of fewer than 150 peripheral blood samples, made up of approximately 40 ophthalmopathy patients, around 78 hyperthyroidism patients and approximately 17 progressor patients. Here is what the overall study found, with its caveats: During validation, the model predicted progression to ophthalmopathy a median of roughly six months ahead of onset, with almost 71% sensitivity and around 72% specificity. Most expanded thyroid clonotypes (frequency above 0.001) were also found in blood, which suggests that blood repertoires may mirror thyroid immune responses. Sample size was not statistically predetermined, and blinding of investigators to group allocation was not performed. Ophthalmopathy was separated from stable hyperthyroidism by a 13 V-J signature model, with around 88% sensitivity and roughly 84% specificity obtained in cross-validation and 80%/75% obtained in testing.

Moderately to severely active disease, a Clinical Activity Score of at least 3, a NOSPECS grade of at least 4, and a duration under 3 months were present in ophthalmopathy patients. Exclusion was applied to patients with uncontrolled infections, other autoimmune diseases, pregnancy or lactation. Diagnoses were established on the basis of clinical symptoms, serum thyroxine and TRAb, thyroid ultrasound, and orbital computed tomography. PBMCs were isolated from about 10 ml of fresh peripheral blood by Ficoll-Paque density gradient centrifugation. Trizol reagent was used to extract total RNA, and RNA quality was then checked on an Agilent 2100 Bioanalyzer. From its cysteine to its phenylalanine, the CDR3 spans 16 amino acids. The retained sequence is limited to the CDR3, 48 bases, with the frame set at the first base. The germline V gene (reference sequence) sets CDR1 to DFQATT and CDR2 to SNEGSKA. Clipping removes 0 bases from V and 4 bases from J, with 7 as the unmatched junction base count.

TCR beta CDR3 regions were amplified from RNA transcripts. A first-round RT-PCR of the TCR CDR3 used the HTBI primer set with the Qiagen OneStep RT-PCR kit. Libraries were constructed in a second round of multiplex PCR, after which size selection and purification were performed. Sequencing of the libraries was done on an Illumina HiSeq2000 using paired-end 100 bp reads. On the study's bioinformatics: SOAPnuke was used to process the raw data, removing reads that contained adapters or uncalled bases, had a mean Phred below 15, or lacked an exact match to the constant primer or identifier. High-quality paired reads were merged using COPE v1.2.5, and each unique nucleotide sequence was defined as a clonotype. MiTCR v1.1 was used to align clonotypes to the IMGT TRBV, TRBD and TRBJ reference segments. Analysis was restricted to V-J combinations with a frequency above 0.0001, which covered 99.2% of repertoires. The TCS score was defined as the ratio of F50 (clonal expansion) to E x V (chaos), calculated using BLOSUM62-based TCRdist between CDR3 peptides within each V-J. Welch's t-statistics and random forest reduced around 520 V-J features to some 14, which were used in a naive Bayes classifier (R e1071). TCRdb cleaned the public reads at Q25 with fastp, built clones with MiXCR and kept in-frame beta chains. All rows with the same CDR3 protein become a single entry with the most common DNA and genes. TCRdb, rather than the study authors, made the V and J calls. Here the sample has 700,000 or so distinct CDR3 sequences; around 15% occur a single time. The ten largest clones represent around 13% of the sample.

This receptor was taken from a woman between 50 and 59 years old with Graves' ophthalmopathy. Sequencing was performed on blood. The chain couples TRBV20-1 to TRBJ2-1; the central 9 bases match TRBD2. This receptor carries the CDR3 CSARDLTTSGYNEQFF. The nucleotides are TGCAGTGCTAGAGATCTTACGACTAGCGGTTACAATGAGCAGTTCTTC.